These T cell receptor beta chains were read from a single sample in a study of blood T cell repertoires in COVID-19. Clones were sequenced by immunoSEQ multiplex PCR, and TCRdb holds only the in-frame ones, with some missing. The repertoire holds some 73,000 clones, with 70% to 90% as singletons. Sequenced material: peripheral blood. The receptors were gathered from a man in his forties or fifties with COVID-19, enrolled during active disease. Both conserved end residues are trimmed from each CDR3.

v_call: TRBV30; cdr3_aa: AWFNGDSPLH
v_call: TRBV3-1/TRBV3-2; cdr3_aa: ASSQRTSGRRHTGELF
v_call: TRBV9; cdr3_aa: ASSGKSGESYEQY
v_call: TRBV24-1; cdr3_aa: ATSDTRHSYGYT
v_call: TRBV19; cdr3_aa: ASIGALREGYT
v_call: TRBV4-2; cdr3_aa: ASSQVKAGGLSTGELF
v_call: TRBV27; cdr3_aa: ASSPRLAGARSSYEQY
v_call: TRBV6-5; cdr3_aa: ASSNRDRGGGYT
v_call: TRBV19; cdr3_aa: ATVAANYGYT
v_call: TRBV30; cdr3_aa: ARSGTSSQETQY
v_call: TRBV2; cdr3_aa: ASSSRGIGNEKLF
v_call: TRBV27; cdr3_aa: ASSYVGTAAVAKNIQY
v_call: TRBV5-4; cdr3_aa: ASRTTGGGGYT
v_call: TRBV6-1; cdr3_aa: ASTETGTLYEQY
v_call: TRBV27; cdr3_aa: ASSLSVGLAAGEQY
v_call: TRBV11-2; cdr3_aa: ASSFPGQGYGYT
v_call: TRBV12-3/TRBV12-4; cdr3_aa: ASSLRDNYGYT
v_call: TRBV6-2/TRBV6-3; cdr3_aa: ASSEPREGQKPQH
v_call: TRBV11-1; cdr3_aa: AGSLSAGRGETQY
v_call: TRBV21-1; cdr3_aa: ASSPHTEAF
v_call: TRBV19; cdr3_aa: ASSIARQGSTEAF
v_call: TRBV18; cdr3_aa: ASSRGQNTEAF
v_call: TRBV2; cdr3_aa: ASSPGQGANYGYT
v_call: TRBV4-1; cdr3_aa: ASGDLGGHEQY
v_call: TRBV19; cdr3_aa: ASSIVSGLAKNIQY
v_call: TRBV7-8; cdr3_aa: ASRGAGSSYEQY
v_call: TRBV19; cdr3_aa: ASSRQGDYGYT